This T cell receptor beta chain was sequenced in a study of immune heterogeneity within non-small cell lung tumors. Across the whole study: Among the tumors, several were squamous cell carcinomas, approximately eleven were non-squamous carcinomas and 1 was not otherwise specified. Study-level results: Identical dominant CDR3 beta clonotypes recurred across a patient's tumor sites, together with site-unique high-frequency clones. Individual patients had largely distinct high-frequency T-cell receptor beta clonotypes. A moderate but significant correlation was observed between local T-cell clonality and local tumor mutational burden (R approximately 0.31).

The CDR3 is 12 amino acids. Germline V gene sequence: CDR1 SEHNR, CDR2 FQNEAQ (reference sequence). Trimming at V came to 10 bases and at J to 5 bases, leaving 8 bases not matched to a gene. Multiplex PCR relied on 32 V and 13 J primers to amplify TCR beta CDR3. TCRdb reprocessed the multiplex PCR reads via MiXCR and lists one record per CDR3 protein. This table holds about 15,000 distinct CDR3 sequences, under 30% found once. Comment on this clonotype: The antigen is not known.

At 450 to 650 ng per sample, bulk tumor genomic DNA provided the template. Taken during surgery, several biopsies per primary tumor were spaced as far apart as possible within the tumor mass. Each patient presented with untreated, newly diagnosed non-small cell lung cancer and received curative surgery. The chain uses TRBV7-9 and TRBJ2-7; 7 bases map to TRBD1. This clonotype was obtained from a man aged 35-49 years with non-small cell lung cancer. Sample: lung tumor tissue. CDR3 sequence (DNA): TGTGCCATCAGTGGGACAGCCCACGAGCAGTACTTC. It translates to CAISGTAHEQYF.